The present T cell receptor (delta chain) was sequenced within a study of gamma-delta chains in newborns, infants, children. Overall study: Microbial exposure reportedly drives polyclonal innate γδ T cell expansion after birth.

TCRdb redid the clone calls on the reads with CATT. This sample yields 8,500 to 10,000 delta-chain clones, of which approximately 24% are seen a single time; 4% to 5.5% belongs to the top ten. The germline gives CDR1 GEAIGNYY, CDR2 EKD. V shed 0 bases, J shed 2 bases, and the junction held 6 bases outside the gene matches. CDR3 length: 19 residues. Sequencing was performed on blood. The rearrangement uses TRDV2 and TRDJ3, with TRDD3 matching over 10 bases. This TCR came from a child who was a newborn, infant or young child, either healthy, febrile or measles-vaccinated (not recorded which). CDR3 DNA sequence: TGTGCCTGTGACACCCTATCGGGGGATACGACCTGGGACACCCGACAGATGTTTTTC. The encoded protein is CACDTLSGDTTWDTRQMFF.